The clone carrying this T cell receptor beta chain was detected only a few times. Its antigen remains unknown. The data are from a study of T cells after yellow fever vaccination. Whole-study findings and limits: Reappearance after the booster was observed for most primary-vaccination clones (around 96% CD4, just over 85% CD8).

Template-switching 5'RACE yielded the TCR cDNA; a universal primer site and UMIs were added in the process. Via MiXCR, TCRdb re-called the 5' RACE reads, giving one row per CDR3 protein. The sample yields 400,000 or so distinct CDR3 sequences, over 5% seen once. V lost 6 bases and J 3 bases, leaving 11 bases between the germline ends. The CDR3 has 14 residues. Germline CDR1 and CDR2: SGHTA and FQGTGA. This receptor was taken from a man under 40 who received the YFV17D yellow fever vaccine. Specimen: PBMCs, collected 5 days after the yellow fever booster vaccination. The chain carries TRBV7-3 and TRBJ2-2; D unclear. CDR3 sequence: CASSYLRDTGELFF. In nucleotides, the CDR3 is TGTGCCAGCAGTTATCTCCGGGACACCGGGGAGCTGTTTTTT.